Sequencing of this T cell receptor (beta chain) was carried out in a study of spatial heterogeneity in lung cancer. TCRdb re-derived calls from the 5' RACE reads in MiXCR, one entry per CDR3 protein. The sample holds 3,500 to 4,000 distinct CDR3 sequences, 5% to 6% seen once. General study points: How many expanded intratumoral alpha and beta TCRs were present tracked the tumor mutation count, which was a count of nonsynonymous mutations. In tumor T cells, estimated coverage reached roughly 7.6% for alpha chains and 13% for beta chains.

This clonotype rates as medium-sized. What it recognizes is unknown. Regarding time point: sample taken at primary tumor resection. The CDR3 covers 14 residues. V was pared by 7 bases and J by 9 bases, with 19 bases between. Germline values: CDR1 MNHEY, CDR2 SVGEGT. The input for sequencing was lung tumor tissue, taken at surgery. The chain couples TRBV6-2 or TRBV6-3 to TRBJ1-5; D not certain. The receptor comes from a female donor with early-stage non-small cell lung cancer. In DNA form, the CDR3 reads TGTGCCAGCAACCCCGGCCGCGACGTTCTGCCCCAGCATTTT. Protein product: CASNPGRDVLPQHF.